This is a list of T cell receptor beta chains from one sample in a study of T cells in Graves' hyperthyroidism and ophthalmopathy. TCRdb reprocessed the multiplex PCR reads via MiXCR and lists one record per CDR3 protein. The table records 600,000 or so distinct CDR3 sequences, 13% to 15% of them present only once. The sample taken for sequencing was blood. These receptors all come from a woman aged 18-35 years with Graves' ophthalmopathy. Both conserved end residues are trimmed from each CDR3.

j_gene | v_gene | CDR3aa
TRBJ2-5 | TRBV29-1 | SVEDLEGLPGLAQETQY
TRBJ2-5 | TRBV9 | ASSVSGGLKETQY
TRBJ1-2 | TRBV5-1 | ASSFAGQGANYGYT
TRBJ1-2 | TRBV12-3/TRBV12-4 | ASSSDFSANYGYT
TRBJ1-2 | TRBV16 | ASSVAGAEGYGYT
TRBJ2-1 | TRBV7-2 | ASSHGRRGSLSLVGEQF
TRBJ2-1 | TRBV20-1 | SASRGDVVNEQF
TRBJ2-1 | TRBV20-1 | SARLRVSYNEQF
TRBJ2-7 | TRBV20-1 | SASRAAGDEQY
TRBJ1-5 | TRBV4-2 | ASSRNRGTARDQPQH
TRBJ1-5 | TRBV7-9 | ASGQGADQPQH
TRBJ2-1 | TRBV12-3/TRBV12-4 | ASSLRGGSRNNEQF
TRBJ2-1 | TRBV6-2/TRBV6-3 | ASSYWTSGNNEQF
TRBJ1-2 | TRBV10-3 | AISPGGYDYGYT
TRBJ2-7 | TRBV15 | ATSRDSYYEQY
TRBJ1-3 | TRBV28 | ASSTSSGTGAGNTIY
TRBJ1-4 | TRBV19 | ASALQGHQEKLF
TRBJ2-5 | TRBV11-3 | ASSLIARQETQY
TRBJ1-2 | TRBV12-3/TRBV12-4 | ASSPWTGAHGYT
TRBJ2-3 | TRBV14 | ASRPRAGSTDTQY
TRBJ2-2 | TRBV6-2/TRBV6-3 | ASSPGLADGELF
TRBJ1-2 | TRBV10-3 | AIGTDLGTYGYT
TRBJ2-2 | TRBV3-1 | ASSQPEIGELF